The entry below describes one T cell receptor (beta chain). TCR beta sequences were obtained from blood CD8+ and CD4+ T cells. Healthy donors formed controls matched for age and sex. Negative isolation yielded CD8+ and CD4+ T cells; FACS enriched TEMRA cells. The CDR3 consists of 15 residues. V was pared by 5 bases and J by 4 bases, with 11 bases of the junction left unmatched. Germline CDR1 and CDR2: DFQATT and SNEGSKA (reference sequence). RNA was extracted with the RNeasy kit, and a quantity of roughly 0.5 to 1 ug was reverse transcribed using random hexamers. TCR beta CDR3 was amplified by immunoSEQ covering 54 Vbeta and 13 Jbeta. TCRdb re-called the immunoSEQ multiplex PCR reads with MiXCR, one entry per CDR3 protein. The sample has approximately 120,000 distinct CDR3 sequences, around 94% seen once. The data stem from a study of CD8 T cells in Susac syndrome.

The chain recombines TRBV20-1 with TRBJ2-3; 8 bases agree with TRBD2. The TCR was taken from a human donor in good health. The sample taken for sequencing was CD4+ T cells from PBMCs. The CDR3 reads CSALRGSGISDTQYF. CDR3 sequence (DNA): TGCAGTGCTCTCCGAGGTAGCGGGATCTCAGATACGCAGTATTTT.